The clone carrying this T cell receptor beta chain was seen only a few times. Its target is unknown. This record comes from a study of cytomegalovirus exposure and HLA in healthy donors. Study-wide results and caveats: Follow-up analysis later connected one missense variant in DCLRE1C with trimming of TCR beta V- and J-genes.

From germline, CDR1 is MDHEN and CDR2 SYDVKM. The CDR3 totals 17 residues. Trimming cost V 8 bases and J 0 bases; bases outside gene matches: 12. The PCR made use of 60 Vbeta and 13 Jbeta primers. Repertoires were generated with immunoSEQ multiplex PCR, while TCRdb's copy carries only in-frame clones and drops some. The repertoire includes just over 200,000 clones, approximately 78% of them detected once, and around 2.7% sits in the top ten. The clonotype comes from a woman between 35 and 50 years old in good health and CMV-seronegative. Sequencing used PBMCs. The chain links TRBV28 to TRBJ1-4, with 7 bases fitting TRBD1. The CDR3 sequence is CASRGLGQGATNEKLFF. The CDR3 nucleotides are TGTGCCAGCCGGGGCCTAGGGCAGGGGGCAACTAATGAAAAACTGTTTTTT.